This T cell receptor (beta chain) comes out of a study of cytomegalovirus exposure and HLA in healthy donors. Background on the study: The roughly 120 validation repertoires used the same platform as the approximately 670 first-cohort repertoires (as reported by a later analysis).

For this clone: Its antigen is unidentified. The junction differs from germline at one of its ends, possibly a read error.

Only in-frame clones appear in the TCRdb table, and some are missing; sequencing was by immunoSEQ multiplex PCR. This sample yields roughly 120,000 clones, of which 88% are seen a single time; about 6% belongs to the top ten. Findings of the study overall: It was fewer than 200 TCR beta chains that were listed as cytomegalovirus-associated.

CDR3 length: 14 residues. CDR1 and CDR2 from the germline V gene are SGHNT and YENEEA. The J gene is TRBJ2-1, the V gene TRBV11-3; tentatively, D is TRBD1 (7 bases). The origin of this receptor is a woman under 30 in good health and CMV-seropositive. Specimen: PBMCs. CDR3 in DNA: TGTGCCAGCAGCTTACTTGGAGGGACGGGACAGAAGATCTTC. Its protein product is CASSLLGGTGQKIF. The full variable domain, completed using reference TRBV11-3 and TRBJ2-1, is EAGVVQSPRYKIIEKKQPVAFWCNPISGHNTLYWYLQNLGQGPELLIRYENEEAVDDSQLPKDRFSAERLKGVDSTLKIQPAELGDSAVYLCASSLLGGTGQKIFGPGTRLTVL.